These 32 T cell receptor beta chains share one sample of origin, sequenced in a study of blood T cell repertoires in COVID-19 (TCRdb year 2020). To prepare the library, the immunoSEQ multiplex PCR assay was applied. TCRdb mirrors the immuneACCESS table, restricted to in-frame sequences. Some clones are absent from its copies; in checked studies, under half trace to an unresolved V gene, and the reason for the others is unknown. This sample comprises some 150,000 clones, approximately 90% of them detected only once. Of the sample, 2% to 3% is held by the ten largest clones. Sequenced material: peripheral blood. Receptor source: a woman aged 70-85 years with acute or convalescent COVID-19.

This chain uses TRBV13 with TRBJ2-7; TRBD1 might be the D (5 bases). Trimming took 4 bases from V and 5 from J, leaving 18 bases between them. Germline CDR1 reads PRHDT; CDR2 reads FYEKMQ (reference sequence). CDR3 length equals 15 residues. The CDR3 reads CASSWGRSPRDEQYV. DNA for the CDR3: TGTGCCAGCAGCTGGGGCCGATCCCCCAGGGACGAGCAGTACGTC.

V gene TRBV7-9 combines with J gene TRBJ1-2; unclear D gene. The germline V and J ends were trimmed by 2 bases and 4 bases, with 14 bases remaining between them. Germline V gives CDR1 SEHNR, CDR2 FQNEAQ (reference sequence). The CDR3 contains 15 residues. The CDR3 DNA reads TGTGCCAGCAGCTTATCGGAGACCGGACTCTATGGCTACACCTTC. Translated: CASSLSETGLYGYTF.

The V and J genes are TRBV29-1 and TRBJ2-1, with D maybe TRBD1 (5 bases). The CDR3 totals 13 residues. V lost 1 base and J lost 15, with 19 bases in between. Germline V gene data show CDR1 as SQVTM and CDR2 as ANQGSEA. CDR3 coding DNA: TGCAGCGTTGAAGTAGGGGCTAGTAACAATCTGTTCTTC. It translates to CSVEVGASNNLFF.

This rearrangement joins TRBV2 to TRBJ1-2; a possible D gene is TRBD1 (6 bases). Germline CDR1 SNHLY, CDR2 FYNNEI. The CDR3 consists of 15 residues. Trimming cost V 4 bases and J 5 bases, with 17 bases left between them. The CDR3 loop reads CASSGQEGRTYGYTF. CDR3 DNA: TGTGCCAGCAGTGGACAGGAAGGACGTACTTATGGCTACACCTTC.

The chain is built from TRBV7-3 and TRBJ2-5; TRBD1 agrees at 8 bases. Losses at the gene ends were 3 bases for V and 5 bases for J; bases not matched to a gene: 2. Germline assignment: CDR1 SGHTA and CDR2 FQGTGA. The CDR3 extends over 13 amino acids. Here the CDR3 DNA reads TGTGCCAGCAGCTTTGACAGGGGCGAGACCCAGTACTTC. This encodes CASSFDRGETQYF.

In this sample, this clone turned up a few times. V usage is TRBV27 and J usage is TRBJ2-5; D not resolved. CDR3 length: 16 amino acids. The germline gives CDR1 MNHEY, CDR2 SMNVEV (reference sequence). V shed 5 bases and J shed 3 bases, with 19 bases lying between them. CDR3 in DNA: TGTGCCAGCAGTGTCAAAACCTCTAGTAATGAAGAGACCCAGTACTTC. It codes for CASSVKTSSNEETQYF.

This clone appeared a single time. This chain links TRBV12-5 with TRBJ1-3; 7 bases fit TRBD1. Germline CDR1 and CDR2: LGHNT and FRNRAP. The CDR3 has 17 residues. The V gene end was trimmed by 6 bases and the J gene end by 0 bases; junction bases not matched to a gene: 11. The CDR3 DNA reads as TGTGCTAGTGGAGAGAATTTCGGGACAGCCTCTGGAAACACCATATATTTT. It encodes CASGENFGTASGNTIYF.

J is TRBJ1-6 and V is TRBV19; 7 bases align to TRBD1. Germline V gives CDR1 LNHDA, CDR2 SQIVND (reference sequence). V gave up 7 bases and J gave up 2 bases; unmatched junction bases: 5. This CDR3 region has 15 residues. CDR3 sequence (DNA): TGTGCCAGTACCCACGACAGGGCCTATAATTCACCCCTCCACTTT. Its translation: CASTHDRAYNSPLHF.

The genes are TRBV29-1 and TRBJ1-1, with D unclear. V dropped 5 bases and J dropped 7 bases, with 11 bases sitting between them. The CDR3 has 11 residues. Germline CDR1 SQVTM, CDR2 ANQGSEA. CDR3 sequence reads: CSVIEPYEAFF. DNA of the CDR3: TGCAGCGTTATCGAACCCTATGAAGCTTTCTTT.

In DNA form, the CDR3 reads TGTGCCACCAGTGATTACAGGGGAGGTGGCTACACCTTC. The encoded protein is CATSDYRGGGYTF. The V and J genes are TRBV24-1 and TRBJ1-2; 7 nucleotides match TRBD1. J was trimmed by 7 bases and V by 2 bases; bases with no gene match: 3. The CDR3 is 13 amino acids. CDR1 and CDR2 (germline): KGHDR, SFDVKD.

This sequence joins TRBV5-4 and TRBJ1-1; D might be TRBD1 (5 bases). CDR3 length equals 15 residues. Trimming took off 5 bases at V and 3 bases at J, with 17 bases between the two ends. Germline-derived CDR1 and CDR2 are SGHNT and YYREEE (reference sequence). CDR3 protein: CASSPGGARDTEAFF. The CDR3 DNA follows: TGTGCCAGCAGTCCCGGGGGAGCAAGGGACACTGAAGCTTTCTTT.

This chain links TRBV30 with TRBJ1-2; unclear D gene. The CDR3 extends over 14 amino acids. Per the germline V gene, CDR1 is GTSNPN and CDR2 is SVGIG (reference sequence). V was clipped by 0 bases and J by 0 bases, with 8 bases between them. DNA for the CDR3: TGTGCCTGGAGTGTACCCCCAGCTAACTATGGCTACACCTTC. Its translation is CAWSVPPANYGYTF. Together with reference TRBV30 and TRBJ1-2, the CDR3 gives the full variable domain: SQTIHQWPATLVQPVGSPLSLECTVEGTSNPNLYWYRQAAGRGLQLLFYSVGIGQISSEVPQNLSASRPQDRQFILSSKKLLLSDSGFYLCAWSVPPANYGYTFGSGTRLTVV.

The chain recombines TRBV2 with TRBJ1-2, with D tentatively TRBD1 (5 bases). Germline-derived CDR1 and CDR2 are SNHLY and FYNNEI. The CDR3 is made up of 17 amino acids. The ends were cut back, 2 bases at V and 4 bases at J, with 20 bases in the middle. In DNA form, the CDR3 reads TGTGCCAGCAGTGAAAACGCGGGGCAGGGAGGTGGCTATGGCTACACCTTC. Its protein product is CASSENAGQGGGYGYTF.

The V and J genes are TRBV5-8 and TRBJ2-3; no definite D call. Germline values: CDR1 SGHTS, CDR2 YDEGEE. Trimming pared 0 bases from V and 2 bases from J, leaving 7 bases between. This CDR3 is 14 amino acids long. DNA of the CDR3: TGTGCCAGCAGCTTGGGAGTGATCACAGATACGCAGTATTTT. It specifies CASSLGVITDTQYF.

The V gene is TRBV5-4, the J gene TRBJ2-2; weak D call: TRBD1 (6 bases). The CDR3 covers 15 residues. Trimming pared 0 bases from V and 5 bases from J, leaving 11 bases between. The germline gives CDR1 SGHNT, CDR2 YYREEE (reference sequence). The CDR3 sequence is CASSLVRGGTGELFF. CDR3 DNA sequence: TGTGCCAGCAGCTTGGTCAGGGGTGGGACCGGGGAGCTGTTTTTT.

This clone was seen just once. The chain recombines TRBV20-1 with TRBJ2-7; D gene unclear. With 3 bases removed from V and 3 bases from J, the gap between germline ends came to 18 bases. The length of the CDR3 is 15 residues. Germline V gives CDR1 DFQATT, CDR2 SNEGSKA (reference sequence). The CDR3 reads CSASSGPNPVYEQYF. In DNA, the CDR3 is TGCAGTGCTAGTTCTGGGCCGAACCCCGTCTACGAGCAGTACTTC.

The chain combines TRBV7-9 with TRBJ2-1; tentative D call: TRBD2 (6 bases). The V and J ends lost 5 bases and 6 bases respectively, with 26 bases between them. In germline, CDR1 is SEHNR, CDR2 FQNEAQ (reference sequence). This CDR3 contains 18 residues. CDR3 sequence (DNA): TGTGCCAGCAGCCGCCACACACCACTGATGACTAGGTTCAATGAGCAGTTCTTC. It specifies CASSRHTPLMTRFNEQFF.

This chain links TRBV2 with TRBJ1-5; 10 nucleotides agree with TRBD1. J gave up 4 bases and V 4 bases, and 1 base lay outside the gene matches. The V gene's germline CDR1 is SNHLY and CDR2 FYNNEI. The CDR3 spans 14 residues. CDR3 residues: CASSGTGGNQPQHF. CDR3 coding DNA: TGTGCCAGCAGTGGGACAGGGGGTAATCAGCCCCAGCATTTT. Using reference TRBV2 and TRBJ1-5 for the parts outside the CDR3, the full variable domain is EPEVTQTPSHQVTQMGQEVILRCVPISNHLYFYWYRQILGQKVEFLVSFYNNEISEKSEIFDDQFSVERPDGSNFTLKIRSTKLEDSAMYFCASSGTGGNQPQHFGDGTRLSIL.

This clone was seen a few times. The rearrangement links TRBV11-2 to TRBJ2-7; TRBD2 matches at 13 bases. This CDR3 has 16 residues. Germline V gene sequence: CDR1 SGHAT, CDR2 FQNNGV. V lost 4 bases to trimming and J lost 2 bases; unmatched junction nucleotides: 5. The CDR3 DNA is TGTGCCAGCAGCTCCCCCGGACTAGCGGGAGCCTACGAGCAGTACTTC. It yields the protein CASSSPGLAGAYEQYF. Variable domain in full (rest from reference TRBV11-2 and TRBJ2-7): EAGVAQSPRYKIIEKRQSVAFWCNPISGHATLYWYQQILGQGPKLLIQFQNNGVVDDSQLPKDRFSAERLKGVDSTLKIQPAKLEDSAVYLCASSSPGLAGAYEQYFGPGTRLTVT.

This sequence joins TRBV13 and TRBJ2-7; possible D gene TRBD1, 5 bases. Germline values: CDR1 PRHDT, CDR2 FYEKMQ (reference sequence). This CDR3 has 14 amino acids. Trimming took 5 bases from V and 7 from J, leaving 18 bases between them. CDR3 bases: TGTGCCAGCAGCCGCCATGGGGCCAAGCCTGAGCAGTACGTC. Encoded protein: CASSRHGAKPEQYV.

The V call is TRBV28, the J call TRBJ1-4; D not certain. Germline V CDR1 and CDR2: MDHEN, SYDVKM. This CDR3 has 14 residues. Trimming pared 7 bases from V and 0 bases from J, leaving 9 bases between. CDR3 nucleotide sequence: TGTGCCAGCACCGAGGCTACAACTAATGAAAAACTGTTTTTT. Residues: CASTEATTNEKLFF.

This clone appeared a single time. The chain is built from TRBV4-2 and TRBJ2-1; TRBD2 aligns across 9 bases. The ends lost 0 bases at V and 9 bases at J; junction bases unmatched: 9. The germline V gene has CDR1 LGHNA and CDR2 YNFKEQ. CDR3 length equals 16 residues. Here the CDR3 reads CASSQDMQRGVREQFF. The CDR3 bases are TGTGCCAGCAGCCAAGACATGCAGCGGGGGGTTCGTGAGCAGTTCTTC.

The V gene is TRBV3-1 (or the pseudogene TRBV3-2), the J gene TRBJ1-2; the D gene is possibly TRBD1 (6 bases). Trimming pared 8 bases from V and 3 bases from J, leaving 16 bases between. CDR3 length: 14 amino acids. CDR1 LGHDT and CDR2 YNNKEL come from the germline V gene (reference sequence). DNA of the CDR3: TGTGCCAGCGTCGGCAGGGGATCACACTATGGCTACACCTTC. It encodes CASVGRGSHYGYTF.

The CDR3 here is CASSYRSQRGECGYGYTF. The CDR3 DNA follows: TGTGCCAGCAGTTACCGGAGCCAGCGGGGAGAATGTGGCTATGGCTACACCTTC. V is TRBV6-7 and J is TRBJ1-2; no clear D gene. TRBV6-7 has ORF status, its function being uncertain. V dropped 2 bases and J dropped 4 bases, with 23 bases sitting between them. The CDR3 length is 18 residues.

The CDR3 DNA reads as TGTGCCAGCAGTCTAAACAATGAGCAGTTCTTC. Protein: CASSLNNEQFF. V gene TRBV2 combines with J gene TRBJ2-1; D is uncertain. V lost 5 bases to trimming and J lost 5 bases, with 4 bases between them. This CDR3 has 11 amino acids. Germline V CDR1 and CDR2: SNHLY, FYNNEI.

A single count supports this clone. The rearrangement uses TRBV29-1 and TRBJ1-3, with D unclear. Germline loops: CDR1 SQVTM, CDR2 ANQGSEA. V was cut by 1 base and J by 10 bases, with 17 bases left in between. The CDR3 contains 14 residues. In nucleotides, the CDR3 is TGCAGCGTTGAAGTGTGGTCGGAACGGAGGACCATATATTTT. Protein product: CSVEVWSERRTIYF.

The chain joins TRBV4-1 to TRBJ1-5, with D maybe TRBD1 (6 bases). Trimming pared 0 bases from V and 0 bases from J, leaving 18 bases between. Germline V gene lookup returns CDR1 MGHRA and CDR2 YSYEKL. The CDR3 spans 19 residues. The CDR3: CASSQDYRSGGLSNQPQHF. DNA of the CDR3: TGCGCCAGCAGCCAAGATTACAGGTCCGGGGGGCTTAGCAATCAGCCCCAGCATTTT.

V usage is TRBV30 and J usage is TRBJ1-3; D possibly corresponds to TRBD1 (6 bases). CDR1 is GTSNPN and CDR2 is SVGIG in the germline V gene (reference sequence). Trimming left V 0 bases short and J 4 bases short, with 13 bases between. CDR3 length: 15 amino acids. This chain's CDR3 is CAWSVQRGSGNTIYF. As DNA, the CDR3 is TGTGCCTGGAGTGTACAGAGGGGGTCGGGAAACACCATATATTTT.

The rearrangement links TRBV28 to TRBJ1-4; TRBD1 aligns across 9 bases. There are 15 residues in the CDR3. V lost 2 bases, J lost 8 bases, and 6 bases stayed unmatched. The germline V gene encodes CDR1 MDHEN and CDR2 SYDVKM. CDR3 sequence reads: CASSLLGQGEEKLFF. The CDR3 nucleotides read TGTGCCAGCAGTTTACTGGGACAGGGTGAGGAAAAACTGTTTTTT.

The chain combines TRBV3-1 (or the pseudogene TRBV3-2) with TRBJ1-2; D call uncertain. The germline V and J ends were trimmed by 7 bases and 1 base, with 10 bases remaining between them. Per germline, CDR1 LGHDT and CDR2 YNNKEL (reference sequence). CDR3 size: 13 residues. Here the CDR3 reads CASTRSFNYGYTF. Here the CDR3 DNA reads TGTGCCAGCACTAGGTCTTTTAACTATGGCTACACCTTC.

The genes are TRBV24-1 and TRBJ2-1; maybe TRBD2 (5 bases). Germline V gives CDR1 KGHDR, CDR2 SFDVKD. V was shortened by 4 bases and J by 0 bases, with 6 bases between the two germline ends. CDR3 length: 14 residues. The CDR3 reads CATSEGSSYNEQFF. The DNA for the CDR3 is TGTGCCACCAGTGAAGGGAGCTCCTACAATGAGCAGTTCTTC.

The rearrangement uses TRBV4-3 and TRBJ2-1, with a possible D match to TRBD2 (5 bases). V dropped 1 base and J dropped 6 bases, with 13 bases sitting between them. CDR3 length: 15 amino acids. Germline assignment: CDR1 LGHNA and CDR2 YSLEER. CDR3 sequence (DNA): TGCGCCAGCAGCCAAGTCCCCAGGAGGTCCAATGAGCAGTTCTTC. It translates to CASSQVPRRSNEQFF.